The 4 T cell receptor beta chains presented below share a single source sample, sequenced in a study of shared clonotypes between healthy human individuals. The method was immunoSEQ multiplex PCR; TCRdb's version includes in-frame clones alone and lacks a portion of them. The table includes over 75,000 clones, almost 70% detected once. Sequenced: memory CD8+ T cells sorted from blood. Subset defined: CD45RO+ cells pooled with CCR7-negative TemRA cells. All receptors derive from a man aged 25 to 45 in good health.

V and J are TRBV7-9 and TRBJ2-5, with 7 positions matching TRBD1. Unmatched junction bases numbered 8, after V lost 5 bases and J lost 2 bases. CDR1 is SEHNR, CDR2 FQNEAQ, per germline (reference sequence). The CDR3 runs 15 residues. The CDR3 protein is CASSLGDSKQETQYF. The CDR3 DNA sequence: TGTGCCAGCAGCCTGGGGGACAGCAAACAAGAGACCCAGTACTTC.

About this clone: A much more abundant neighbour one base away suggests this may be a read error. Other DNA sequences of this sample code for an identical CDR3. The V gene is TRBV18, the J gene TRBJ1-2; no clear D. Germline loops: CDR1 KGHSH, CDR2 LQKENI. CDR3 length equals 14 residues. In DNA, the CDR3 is TGTGCCAGCTCACCCGGCACATCAGACTATGGTTACACCTTC. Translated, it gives CASSPGTSDYGYTF.

The CDR3 DNA reads TGTGCCAGCAGCTTGGCCTTTGCGGGAGTGTCCGAGCAGTACTTC. It specifies CASSLAFAGVSEQYF. V usage is TRBV5-6 and J usage is TRBJ2-7; 7 nucleotides line up with TRBD2. The CDR3 is 15 residues long. CDR1 is SGHDT and CDR2 is YYEEEE in the germline V gene. Unmatched junction bases numbered 9, after V lost 0 bases and J lost 6 bases.

CDR3: CASSLRGFADQPQHF. In nucleotides, the CDR3 is TGTGCCAGCAGTTTACGGGGATTTGCAGATCAGCCCCAGCATTTT. V is TRBV27 and J is TRBJ1-5; D ambiguous. V lost 2 bases to trimming and J lost 5 bases, with 13 bases between them. Germline assignment: CDR1 MNHEY and CDR2 SMNVEV (reference sequence). This CDR3 region has 15 residues.